This T cell receptor beta chain is drawn from a study of cytomegalovirus exposure and HLA in healthy donors. Study-level results: Relative to the approximately 630-donor mean, N-insertions were reportedly fewer in an Asian-associated ancestry cluster in a later analysis.

A word on this clone: The antigen is not known. At one end, the junction sequence differs from germline, possibly due to a read error.

60 Vbeta and 13 Jbeta primers were used in PCR. Here immunoSEQ multiplex PCR was the method, and the copy in TCRdb shows in-frame clones only, minus some. The sample has some 150,000 clones, around three quarters seen once. The CDR3 runs to 16 residues. Germline CDR1 reads SSHAT; CDR2 reads FNYEAQ (reference sequence). Sequencing used PBMCs. The TCR was taken from a man aged 35 to 55 in good health and CMV-seronegative. The chain carries TRBV7-7 and TRBJ2-1; 11 bases map to TRBD2. The CDR3 DNA is TGTGCTAGCAGCCCCCGACTAGCGGGAATCCTCGGTGAGCAGTTCTTC. Translated: CASSPRLAGILGEQFF.